The table lists the clone carrying this TCR beta chain with a count of one. As yet, its antigen is unknown. Primers included in the PCR were 60 Vbeta and 13 Jbeta primers. The method was immunoSEQ multiplex PCR; TCRdb's version includes in-frame clones alone and lacks a portion of them. This sample has 150,000 to 200,000 clones; approximately 84% occur once, and the top ten carry 1.2% to 1.5%. The sample comes from a study of cytomegalovirus exposure and HLA in healthy donors. Points from the study as a whole: TRBV6-2, TRBV6-3 and some other V segments were excluded as indistinguishable. Most of the TCR beta V segments (in an earlier analysis) were productive either about 87% or about 30% of the time.

The CDR3 has 16 residues. Germline V lookup: CDR1 SEHNR, CDR2 FQNEAQ (reference sequence). The V segment lost 6 bases and the J segment 4 bases; nucleotides outside the gene matches: 9. Material for sequencing was PBMCs. The TCR originated in a girl aged 5-17 years in good health and CMV-seropositive. The chain combines TRBV7-9 with TRBJ1-4; 9 bases map to TRBD1. The CDR3 protein is CASSLSRDRVNEKLFF. The CDR3 bases are TGTGCCAGCAGTTTGTCCCGGGACAGGGTTAATGAAAAACTGTTTTTT.